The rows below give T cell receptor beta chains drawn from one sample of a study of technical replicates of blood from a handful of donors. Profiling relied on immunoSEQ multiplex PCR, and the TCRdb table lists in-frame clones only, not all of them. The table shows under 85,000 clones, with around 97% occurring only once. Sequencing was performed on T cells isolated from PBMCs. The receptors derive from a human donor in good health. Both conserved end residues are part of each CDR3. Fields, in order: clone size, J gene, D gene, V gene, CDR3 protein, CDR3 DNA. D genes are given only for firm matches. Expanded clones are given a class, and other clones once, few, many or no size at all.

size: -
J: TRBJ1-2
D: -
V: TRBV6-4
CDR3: CASSDSRTDFYGYTF
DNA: TGTGCCAGCAGTGACTCGCGGACGGACTTCTATGGCTACACCTTC

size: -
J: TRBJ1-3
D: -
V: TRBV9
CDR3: CASSVDDSSGNTIYF
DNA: TGTGCCAGCAGCGTAGACGACAGCTCTGGAAACACCATATATTTT

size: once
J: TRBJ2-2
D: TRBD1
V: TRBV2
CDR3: CASSAPPGQRYTGELFF
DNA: TGTGCCAGCAGTGCCCCACCGGGACAGAGATACACCGGGGAGCTGTTTTTT

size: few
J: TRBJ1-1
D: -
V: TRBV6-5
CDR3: CASSWEGTRPEAFF
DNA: TGTGCCAGCAGTTGGGAAGGGACACGGCCCGAAGCTTTCTTT

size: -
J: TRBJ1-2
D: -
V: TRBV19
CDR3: CASSIPEASYTF
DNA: TGTGCCAGTAGTATACCGGAGGCGAGCTACACCTTC

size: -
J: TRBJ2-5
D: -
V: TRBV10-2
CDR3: CASGERGSETQYF
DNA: TGCGCCAGCGGCGAGCGTGGCTCAGAGACCCAGTACTTC

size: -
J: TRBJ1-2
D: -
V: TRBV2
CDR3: CASSVFLGQDRTHYGYTF
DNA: TGTGCCAGCAGTGTTTTTTTGGGTCAGGACCGGACTCACTATGGCTACACCTTC

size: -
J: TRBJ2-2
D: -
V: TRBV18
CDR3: CASSQAAGELFF
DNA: TGTGCCAGCTCACAAGCGGCGGGGGAGCTGTTTTTT

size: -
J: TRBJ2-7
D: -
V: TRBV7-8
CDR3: CASASSGQISYEQYF
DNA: TGTGCCAGCGCCTCGAGCGGCCAAATATCCTACGAGCAGTACTTC

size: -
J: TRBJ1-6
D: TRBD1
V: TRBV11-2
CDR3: CASSLVDRVYSPLHF
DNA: TGTGCCAGCAGCTTAGTGGACAGGGTCTATTCACCCCTCCACTTT

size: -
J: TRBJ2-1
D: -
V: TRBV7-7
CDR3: CASSHGRPGEQFF
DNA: TGTGCCAGCAGCCACGGTCGTCCAGGGGAGCAGTTCTTC

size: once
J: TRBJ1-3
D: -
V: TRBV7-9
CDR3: CASSPRAGNTIYF
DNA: TGTGCCAGCAGTCCCAGGGCTGGAAACACCATATATTTT

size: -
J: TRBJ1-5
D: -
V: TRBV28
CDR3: CASSPGRALNQPQHF
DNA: TGTGCCAGCAGCCCCGGCAGGGCCCTAAATCAGCCCCAGCATTTT

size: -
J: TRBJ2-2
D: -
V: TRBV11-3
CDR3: CASSLELNTGELFF
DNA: TGTGCCAGCAGCTTAGAACTAAACACCGGGGAGCTGTTTTTT

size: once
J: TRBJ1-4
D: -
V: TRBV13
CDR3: CASSLQAATNEKLFF
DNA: TGTGCCAGCAGCTTACAGGCAGCAACTAATGAAAAACTGTTTTTT

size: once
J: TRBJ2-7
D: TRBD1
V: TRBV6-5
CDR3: CASSYGPGTGKYEQYF
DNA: TGTGCCAGCAGTTACGGTCCTGGGACAGGGAAATACGAGCAGTACTTC

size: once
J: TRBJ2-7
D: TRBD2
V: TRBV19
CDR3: CASSQRENYYEQYF
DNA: TGTGCCAGTAGTCAGCGGGAGAATTACTACGAGCAGTACTTC

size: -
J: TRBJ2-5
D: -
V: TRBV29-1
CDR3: CSVLGRLYQETQYF
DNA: TGCAGCGTTCTTGGGCGCCTGTACCAAGAGACCCAGTACTTC

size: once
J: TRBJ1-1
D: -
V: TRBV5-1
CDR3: CASSLRVNTEAFF
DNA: TGCGCCAGCAGCTTACGGGTGAACACTGAAGCTTTCTTT

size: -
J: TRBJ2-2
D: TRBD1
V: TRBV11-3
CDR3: CASSLVSFGTGLTGELFF
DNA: TGTGCCAGCAGCTTAGTTTCCTTCGGGACAGGACTCACCGGGGAGCTGTTTTTT

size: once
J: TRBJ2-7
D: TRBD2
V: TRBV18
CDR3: CASSFPPPLAGPYEQYF
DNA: TGTGCCAGCTCATTTCCCCCCCCACTAGCGGGGCCCTACGAGCAGTACTTC

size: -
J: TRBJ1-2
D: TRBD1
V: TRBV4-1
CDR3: CASSQGQGYFGYTF
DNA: TGCGCCAGCAGCCAAGGACAGGGGTATTTCGGCTACACCTTC

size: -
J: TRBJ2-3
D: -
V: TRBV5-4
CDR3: CASSPVVLSDTQYF
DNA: TGTGCCAGCAGCCCGGTGGTTCTTTCAGATACGCAGTATTTT

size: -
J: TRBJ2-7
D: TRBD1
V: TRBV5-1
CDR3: CASSWGTGDWDEQYF
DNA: TGCGCCAGCAGCTGGGGGACAGGGGATTGGGACGAGCAGTACTTC

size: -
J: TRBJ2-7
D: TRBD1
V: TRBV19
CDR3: CASSYRRGTGIEQYF
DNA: TGTGCCAGTAGTTACCGGCGCGGGACAGGGATTGAGCAGTACTTC

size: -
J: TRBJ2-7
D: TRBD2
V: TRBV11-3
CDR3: CASSRGLAYEQYF
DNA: TGTGCCAGCAGTAGAGGACTAGCCTACGAGCAGTACTTC

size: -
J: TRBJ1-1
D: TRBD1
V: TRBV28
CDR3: CASRNRGGALNTEAFF
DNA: TGTGCCAGCAGAAACAGGGGGGGTGCGTTGAACACTGAAGCTTTCTTT

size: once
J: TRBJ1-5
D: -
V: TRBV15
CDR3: CATSRDSRVGQPQHF
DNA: TGTGCCACCAGCAGAGATTCCAGGGTTGGTCAGCCCCAGCATTTT

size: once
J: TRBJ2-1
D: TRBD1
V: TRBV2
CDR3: CASKGGTGFNEQFF
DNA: TGTGCCAGCAAAGGCGGGACAGGGTTCAATGAGCAGTTCTTC

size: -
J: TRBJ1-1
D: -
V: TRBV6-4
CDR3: CASSQQENTEAFF
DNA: TGTGCCAGCAGTCAGCAGGAGAACACTGAAGCTTTCTTT

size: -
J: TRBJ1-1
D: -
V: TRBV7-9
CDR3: CASSFGWTPENTEAFF
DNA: TGTGCCAGCAGCTTTGGTTGGACACCGGAGAACACTGAAGCTTTCTTT

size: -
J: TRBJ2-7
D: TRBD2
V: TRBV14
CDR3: CASSQSFRAGGLRGYEQYF
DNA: TGTGCCAGCAGCCAATCTTTTCGGGCGGGAGGACTACGAGGCTACGAGCAGTACTTC

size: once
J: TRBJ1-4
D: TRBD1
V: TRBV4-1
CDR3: CASSHDRDSNEKLFF
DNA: TGCGCCAGCAGCCATGACCGGGACAGTAATGAAAAACTGTTTTTT

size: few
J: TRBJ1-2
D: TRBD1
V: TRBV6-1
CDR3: CASRARDRDRGYTF
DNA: TGTGCCAGCAGGGCCCGGGACAGGGATCGTGGCTACACCTTC

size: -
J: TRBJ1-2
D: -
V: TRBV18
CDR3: CASSFFFTAEANYGYTF
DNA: TGTGCCAGCTCATTTTTTTTTACGGCGGAGGCTAACTATGGCTACACCTTC

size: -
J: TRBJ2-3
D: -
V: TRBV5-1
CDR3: CASSLRSGANTDTQYF
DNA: TGCGCCAGCAGCTTGAGGTCAGGTGCAAACACAGATACGCAGTATTTT

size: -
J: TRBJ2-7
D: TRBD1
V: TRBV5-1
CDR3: CASSLFVARDRGYEQYF
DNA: TGCGCCAGCAGCTTGTTTGTCGCCCGGGACAGGGGATACGAGCAGTACTTC

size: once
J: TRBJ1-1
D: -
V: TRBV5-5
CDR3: CASSLASYTEAFF
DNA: TGTGCCAGCAGCTTGGCGAGCTACACTGAAGCTTTCTTT

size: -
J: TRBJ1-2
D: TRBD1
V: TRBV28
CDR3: CASSLGWTGHFYGYTF
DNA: TGTGCCAGCAGTTTAGGTTGGACAGGGCACTTTTATGGCTACACCTTC

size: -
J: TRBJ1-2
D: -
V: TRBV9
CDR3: CASSVREGGYGYTF
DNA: TGTGCCAGCAGCGTGCGGGAGGGGGGCTATGGCTACACCTTC

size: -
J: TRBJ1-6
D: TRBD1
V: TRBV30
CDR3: CAWGTESYSPLHF
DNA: TGTGCCTGGGGGACAGAGAGCTATTCACCCCTCCACTTT

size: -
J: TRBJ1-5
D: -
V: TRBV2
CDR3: CASRQESNQPQHF
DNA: TGTGCCAGCAGACAGGAAAGCAATCAGCCCCAGCATTTT

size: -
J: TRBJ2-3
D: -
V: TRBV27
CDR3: CASSRKRADTQYF
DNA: TGTGCCAGCAGTAGAAAGCGGGCAGATACGCAGTATTTT

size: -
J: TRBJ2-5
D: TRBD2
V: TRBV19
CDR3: CASSRGTSGGETQYF
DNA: TGTGCCAGTAGTAGGGGGACTAGCGGGGGAGAGACCCAGTACTTC

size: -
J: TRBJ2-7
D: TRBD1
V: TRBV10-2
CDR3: CASTPAGGFYEQYF
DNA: TGCGCCAGCACGCCGGCAGGGGGCTTCTACGAGCAGTACTTC

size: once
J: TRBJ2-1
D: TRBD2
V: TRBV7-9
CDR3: CASSFRSGAGDSYEQFF
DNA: TGTGCCAGCAGCTTTCGGAGTGGGGCGGGAGATTCCTATGAGCAGTTCTTC

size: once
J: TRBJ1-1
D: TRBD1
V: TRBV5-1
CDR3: CASRQQGGDTEAFF
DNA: TGCGCCAGCAGACAACAGGGGGGGGACACTGAAGCTTTCTTT

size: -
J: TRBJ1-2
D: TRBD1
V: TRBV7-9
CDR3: CASTILTPGTGTSYTF
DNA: TGTGCCAGCACCATCCTGACTCCCGGGACAGGGACCTCCTACACCTTC

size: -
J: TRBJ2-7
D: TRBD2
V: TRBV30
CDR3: CAWTGGNYEQYF
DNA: TGTGCCTGGACGGGGGGGAACTACGAGCAGTACTTC

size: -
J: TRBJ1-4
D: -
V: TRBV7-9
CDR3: CASSLGLATNEKLFF
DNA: TGTGCCAGCAGCTTAGGACTGGCAACTAATGAAAAACTGTTTTTT

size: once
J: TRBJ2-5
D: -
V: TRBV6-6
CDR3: CASRSTVAQYF
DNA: TGTGCCAGCAGATCAACGGTGGCCCAGTACTTC

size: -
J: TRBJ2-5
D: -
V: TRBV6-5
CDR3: CASSDRAVQETQYF
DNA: TGTGCCAGCAGTGATCGAGCGGTCCAAGAGACCCAGTACTTC

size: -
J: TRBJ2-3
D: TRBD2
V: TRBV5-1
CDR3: CASRDLAGGADTQYF
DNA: TGCGCCAGCAGGGACCTAGCGGGAGGAGCAGATACGCAGTATTTT